Listed below are T cell receptor beta chains from one sample, sequenced in a study of cytomegalovirus exposure and HLA in healthy donors. Sequencing was performed with immunoSEQ multiplex PCR; in TCRdb, only in-frame clones are kept and a portion is missing. The sample includes some 140,000 clones, around 83% seen only once; the top ten take about 2.2%. Sequencing was carried out using PBMCs. The receptors shown here come from a human donor in good health. Each CDR3 is given with its conserved first and last residue. A D gene is named only where the DNA matches it firmly. Expanded clones get a size class; other rows say once, few or many, or leave the size out.

TRBV9	NA	TRBD1	TRBJ2-2	TGTGCCAGCAGCGTGAGGGGACAGGGGTACACCGGGGAGCTGTTTTTT	CASSVRGQGYTGELFF
TRBV2	few	TRBD1	TRBJ1-3	TGTGCCAGCGTCCCGGGACAGGCCGGAAACACCATATATTTT	CASVPGQAGNTIYF
TRBV6-1	NA	NA	TRBJ1-2	TGTGCCAGCAGTGTTCTTTCTACCGGGACAAACCATGGCTACACCTTC	CASSVLSTGTNHGYTF
TRBV14	NA	TRBD2	TRBJ2-3	TGTGCCAGCAGCCAGACTAGCATCGGGCAGTATTTT	CASSQTSIGQYF
TRBV2	few	NA	TRBJ1-2	TGTGCCAGCAGGACCCAACAGGGCTCGCGCTACACCTTC	CASRTQQGSRYTF
TRBV6-5	NA	NA	TRBJ1-1	TGTGCCAGCAAGATAACGGTGCATACTGAAGCTTTCTTT	CASKITVHTEAFF
TRBV9	NA	NA	TRBJ2-1	TGTGCCAGCAGCGCTTCACATTTCAGGGGCGGTGAGCAGTTCTTC	CASSASHFRGGEQFF
TRBV19	NA	TRBD1	TRBJ1-3	TGTGCCAGTACGGGTAGAGGGACAGCTGGAAACACCATATATTTT	CASTGRGTAGNTIYF
TRBV5-1	NA	TRBD1	TRBJ2-7	TGCGCCAGCAGCTCCGGGACAGGGGCGGGCGAGCAGTACTTC	CASSSGTGAGEQYF
TRBV7-8	NA	NA	TRBJ2-5	TGTGCCAGCAGGCGCAGGTGGGGGACAAGGGAGGAGACCCAGTACTTC	CASRRRWGTREETQYF
TRBV29-1	once	NA	TRBJ2-7	TGCAGCGTTGCGTTCCAGGGAGGCGAGCAGTACTTC	CSVAFQGGEQYF
TRBV5-1	NA	NA	TRBJ2-2	TGCGCCAGCAGCTTGGCCGGACTGAACACCGGGGAGCTGTTTTTT	CASSLAGLNTGELFF
TRBV27	NA	NA	TRBJ1-4	TGTGCCAGCAGTGCCAGGGCGAGTTTCGAAAAACTGTTTTTT	CASSARASFEKLFF
TRBV9	NA	TRBD1	TRBJ2-7	TGTGCCAGCAGCACGGGACAGAGACCCTACGAGCAGTACTTC	CASSTGQRPYEQYF
TRBV2	NA	TRBD2	TRBJ2-2	TGTGCCAGCAGATCAAGCGGGAGAGGGACCGGGGAGCTGTTTTTT	CASRSSGRGTGELFF
TRBV7-7	NA	NA	TRBJ2-5	TGTGCCAGCAGCCCCGCCGCGGGGTTCCAAGAGACCCAGTACTTC	CASSPAAGFQETQYF
TRBV7-8	NA	TRBD1	TRBJ2-7	TGTGCCAGCAGCCCAAGGGGACAGGGGAACGAGCAGTACTTC	CASSPRGQGNEQYF
TRBV5-6	NA	NA	TRBJ2-1	TGTGCCAGCAGCTTGCTCGGGGAGCCGACCTACAATGAGCAGTTCTTC	CASSLLGEPTYNEQFF
TRBV30	once	TRBD2	TRBJ2-1	TGTGCCTGGAGTGTACACCGGACTAGCGGGACCCACAATGAGCAGTTCTTC	CAWSVHRTSGTHNEQFF
TRBV12-5	NA	NA	TRBJ2-5	TGTGCTAGTGGTTTGGTATCTTCGTTAGAGACCCAGTACTTC	CASGLVSSLETQYF
TRBV7-9	NA	NA	TRBJ1-1	TGTGCCAGCAGCTCCCTCGGGGTCGACACTGAAGCTTTCTTT	CASSSLGVDTEAFF
TRBV5-5	NA	TRBD1	TRBJ2-7	TGTGCCAGCAGCTTCACCCCGTACGACAGGGGGAATAACGAGCAGTACTTC	CASSFTPYDRGNNEQYF
TRBV14	NA	NA	TRBJ1-2	TGTGCCAGCAGCCAAGAGGTTAACAGCTTCTATGGCTACACCTTC	CASSQEVNSFYGYTF